This TCR beta chain was sequenced for a study of OX40 agonist ivuxolimab in advanced cancers. Whole-study context: Patients received the agonistic anti-OX40 (CD134) antibody ivuxolimab. Study-level findings and limits: Partial responders at 0.1-3.0 mg/kg showed near-lowest clonal expansion.

Measured with immunoSEQ multiplex PCR; TCRdb has only the in-frame clones, and not every one. This sample has roughly 63,000 clones, with about 86% found just once. On this clone: Its antigen is unidentified.

Per germline, CDR1 MNHEY and CDR2 SMNVEV (reference sequence). The CDR3 has 14 residues. Trimming removed 3 bases from V and 2 bases from J; junction bases left unmatched: 4. Sequencing used CD4+ or CD8+ T cells sorted from blood, obtained in a trial of the OX40 agonist ivuxolimab. V gene TRBV27 combines with J gene TRBJ2-7, with TRBD2 matching 7 bases. This clonotype originated in an adult with an advanced solid tumor such as melanoma, head and neck, liver or kidney cancer. CDR3 protein: CASSFSSGTYEQYF. CDR3 DNA sequence: TGTGCCAGCAGTTTTTCTAGCGGAACCTACGAGCAGTACTTC.